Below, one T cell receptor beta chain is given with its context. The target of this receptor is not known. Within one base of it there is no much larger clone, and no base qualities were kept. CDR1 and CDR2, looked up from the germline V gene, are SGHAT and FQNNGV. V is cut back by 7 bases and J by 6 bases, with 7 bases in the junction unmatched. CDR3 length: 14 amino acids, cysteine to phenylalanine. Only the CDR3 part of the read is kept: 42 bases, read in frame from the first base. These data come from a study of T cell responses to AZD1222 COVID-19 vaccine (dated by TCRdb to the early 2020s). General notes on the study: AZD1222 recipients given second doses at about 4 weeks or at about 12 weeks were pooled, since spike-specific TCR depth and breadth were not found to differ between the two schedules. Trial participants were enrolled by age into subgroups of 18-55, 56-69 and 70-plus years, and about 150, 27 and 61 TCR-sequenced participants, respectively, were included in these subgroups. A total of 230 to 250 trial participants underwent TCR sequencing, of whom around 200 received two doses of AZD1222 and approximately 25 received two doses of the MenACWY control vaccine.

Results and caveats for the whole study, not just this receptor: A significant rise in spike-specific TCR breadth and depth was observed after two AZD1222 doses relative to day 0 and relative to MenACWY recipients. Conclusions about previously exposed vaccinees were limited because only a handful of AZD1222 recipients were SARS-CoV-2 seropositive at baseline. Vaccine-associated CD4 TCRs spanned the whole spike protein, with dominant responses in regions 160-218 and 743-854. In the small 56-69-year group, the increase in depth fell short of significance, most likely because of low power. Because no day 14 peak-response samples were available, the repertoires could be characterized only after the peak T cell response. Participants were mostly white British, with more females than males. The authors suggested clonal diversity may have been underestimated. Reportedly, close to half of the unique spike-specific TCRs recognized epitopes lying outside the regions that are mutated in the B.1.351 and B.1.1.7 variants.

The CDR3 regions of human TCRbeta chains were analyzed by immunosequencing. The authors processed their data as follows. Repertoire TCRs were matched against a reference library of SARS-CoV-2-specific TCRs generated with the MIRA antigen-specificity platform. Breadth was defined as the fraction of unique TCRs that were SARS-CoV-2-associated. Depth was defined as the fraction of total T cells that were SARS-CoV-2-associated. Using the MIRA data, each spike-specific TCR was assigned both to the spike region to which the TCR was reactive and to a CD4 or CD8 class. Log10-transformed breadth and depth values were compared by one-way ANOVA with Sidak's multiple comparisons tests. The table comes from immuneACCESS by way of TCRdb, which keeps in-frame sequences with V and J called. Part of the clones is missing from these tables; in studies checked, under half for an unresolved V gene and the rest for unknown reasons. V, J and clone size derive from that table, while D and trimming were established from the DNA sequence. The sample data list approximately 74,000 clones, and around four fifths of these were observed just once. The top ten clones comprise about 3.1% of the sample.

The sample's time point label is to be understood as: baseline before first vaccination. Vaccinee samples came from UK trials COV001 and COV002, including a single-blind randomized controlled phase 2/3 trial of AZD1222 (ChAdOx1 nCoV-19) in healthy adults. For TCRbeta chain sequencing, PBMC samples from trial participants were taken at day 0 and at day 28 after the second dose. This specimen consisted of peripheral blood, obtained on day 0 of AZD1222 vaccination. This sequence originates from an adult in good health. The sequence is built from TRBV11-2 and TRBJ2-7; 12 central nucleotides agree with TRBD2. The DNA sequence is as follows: TGTGCCAGCACCTGGACTAGCGGGATGGGCGAGCAGTACTTC. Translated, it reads CASTWTSGMGEQYF. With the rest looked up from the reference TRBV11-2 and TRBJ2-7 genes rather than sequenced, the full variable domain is EAGVAQSPRYKIIEKRQSVAFWCNPISGHATLYWYQQILGQGPKLLIQFQNNGVVDDSQLPKDRFSAERLKGVDSTLKIQPAKLEDSAVYLCASTWTSGMGEQYFGPGTRLTVT.